Sequencing of this T cell receptor (beta chain) was carried out in a study of identical twins. Study conclusions and caveats: Out-of-frame TCR alpha sharing in monozygotic twins exceeded recombination model predictions. A lower insertion count was a feature of abundant cord blood beta clonotypes, with no such feature in memory repertoires.

A universal primer site was added by template switching, and unique molecular identifiers were carried by the cDNA. TCRdb reanalysed the 5' RACE reads using MiXCR and keeps one entry per CDR3 protein. This table holds 640,000 or so distinct CDR3 sequences, 5.5% to 6.5% found once. This clonotype was found many times. Antigen specificity is unknown. Germline CDR1 GTSNPN, CDR2 SVGIG (reference sequence). Trimming shortened V by 1 base and J by 4 bases, and 10 bases separated the two germline ends. The CDR3 covers 13 residues. The TCR was taken from a man aged 18 to 35 in good health. Sequences were obtained from naive T cells sorted from blood. This sequence joins TRBV30 and TRBJ1-2; maybe TRBD1 (6 bases). The DNA for the CDR3 is TGTGCCTGGAGTGGACAGGAGGGCTATGGCTACACCTTC. Protein sequence: CAWSGQEGYGYTF.